This record looks at one TCR beta chain sequence and its context. Each CDR3 protein gets one entry in TCRdb, which reprocessed the 5' RACE reads and gives no DNA. Here the sample table reports some 460,000 distinct CDR3 sequences. The data stem from a study of T cells expressing NK-cell markers. Germline V CDR1 and CDR2: MNHEY, SMNVEV (reference sequence). The CDR3 has 17 amino acids. The rearrangement links TRBV27 to TRBJ2-7; TCRdb indicates TRBD1, and absent DNA this call remains unverified. The sample consisted of blood T cells: a sorted CD56 or NKG2C T cell subset, CD4+ or CD8+ T cells, or bulk PBMC T cells (not recorded which). The sequence was obtained from a woman between 50 and 59 years old in good health. CDR3 region: CASSPPPVFGRNYEQYF.